This T cell receptor beta chain emerged from a study of blood T cell repertoires in COVID-19. CDR1 MDHEN and CDR2 SYDVKM come from the germline V gene. The CDR3 totals 13 residues. Germline trimming cut 4 bases from V and 8 bases from J; bases unmatched to any gene: 7. The data were produced by immunoSEQ multiplex PCR, yet TCRdb's version contains in-frame clones alone and is incomplete. The sample holds under 300,000 clones; 70% to 85% are singletons and the top ten take about 15%. This clone was observed once. The TCR originated in a man aged 35 to 55 who had recovered from COVID-19. The sample taken for sequencing was PBMCs or T cells enriched from blood (not recorded which). The chain couples TRBV28 to TRBJ1-2; 7 nucleotides match TRBD1. This CDR3 reads CASSSDRVKGYTF. The CDR3 DNA reads as TGTGCCAGCAGTTCAGACAGGGTGAAGGGCTACACCTTC.